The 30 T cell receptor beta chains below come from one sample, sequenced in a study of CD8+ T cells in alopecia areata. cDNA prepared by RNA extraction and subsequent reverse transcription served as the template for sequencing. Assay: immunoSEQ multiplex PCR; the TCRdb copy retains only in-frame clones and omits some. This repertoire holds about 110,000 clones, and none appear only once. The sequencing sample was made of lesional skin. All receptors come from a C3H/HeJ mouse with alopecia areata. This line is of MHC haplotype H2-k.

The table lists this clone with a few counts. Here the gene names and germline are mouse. Incomplete CDR3 DNA: TGTGCCAGCAGTTCCCGGGACTGGGGGAATGCT. Amino acid sequence: CASSSRDWGNA. The whole CDR3 sequence reads CASSSRDWGNAEQFF. The chain recombines TRBV13-3 with TRBJ2-1, with TRBD2 identical over 11 bases. The read finishes 4 residues shy of the CDR3 end, and the germline J gene is used to complete it. The CDR3 sequence is 15 residues long. V lost 4 bases and J lost 5; bases outside the gene matches: 5. CDR1 is NNHDY and CDR2 is SYVADS in the germline V gene.

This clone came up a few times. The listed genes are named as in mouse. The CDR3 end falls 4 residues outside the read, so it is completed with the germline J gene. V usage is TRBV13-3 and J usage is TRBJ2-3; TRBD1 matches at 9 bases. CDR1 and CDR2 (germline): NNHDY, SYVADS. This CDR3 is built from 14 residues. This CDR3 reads CASSWDRVKETLYF. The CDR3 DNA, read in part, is TGTGCCAGCAGTTGGGACAGGGTGAAAGAA.

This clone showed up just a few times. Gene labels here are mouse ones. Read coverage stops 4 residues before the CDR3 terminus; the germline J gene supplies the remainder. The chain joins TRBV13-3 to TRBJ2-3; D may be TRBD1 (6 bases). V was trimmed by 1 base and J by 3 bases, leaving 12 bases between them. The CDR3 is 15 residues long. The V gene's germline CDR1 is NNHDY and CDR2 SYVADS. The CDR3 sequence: CASSDIGTQAETLYF. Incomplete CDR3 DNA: TGTGCCAGCAGTGATATCGGGACACAAGCAGAA.

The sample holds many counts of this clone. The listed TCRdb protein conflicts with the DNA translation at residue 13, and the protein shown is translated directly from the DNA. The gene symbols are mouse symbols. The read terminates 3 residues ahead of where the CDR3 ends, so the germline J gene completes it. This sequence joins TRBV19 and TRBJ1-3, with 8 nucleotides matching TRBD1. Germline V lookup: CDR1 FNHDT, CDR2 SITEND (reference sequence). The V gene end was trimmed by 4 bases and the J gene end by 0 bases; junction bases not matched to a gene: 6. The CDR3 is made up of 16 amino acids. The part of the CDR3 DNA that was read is TGTGCCAGCAGTCCCGACAGGGGCCTTTCTGGAAATACG. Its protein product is CASSPDRGLSGNT. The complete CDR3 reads CASSPDRGLSGNTLYF.

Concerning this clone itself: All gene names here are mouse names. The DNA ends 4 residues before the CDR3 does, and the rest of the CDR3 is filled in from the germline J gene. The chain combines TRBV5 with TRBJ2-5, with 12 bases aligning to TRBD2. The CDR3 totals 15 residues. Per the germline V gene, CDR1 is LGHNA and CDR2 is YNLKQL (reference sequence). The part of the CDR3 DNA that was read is TGTGCCAGCAGCCAAGGGGACTGGGGGGAAGAC. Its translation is CASSQGDWGED. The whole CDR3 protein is CASSQGDWGEDTQYF.

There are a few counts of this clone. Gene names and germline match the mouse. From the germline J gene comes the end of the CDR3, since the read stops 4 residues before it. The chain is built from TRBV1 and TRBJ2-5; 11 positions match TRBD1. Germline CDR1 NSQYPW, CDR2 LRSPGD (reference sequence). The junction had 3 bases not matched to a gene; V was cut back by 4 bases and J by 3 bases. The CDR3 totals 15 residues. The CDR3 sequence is CTCSGWDRGQDTQYF. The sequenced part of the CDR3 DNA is TGCACCTGCAGTGGCTGGGACAGGGGGCAAGAC. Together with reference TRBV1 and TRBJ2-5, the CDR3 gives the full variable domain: VTLLEQNPRWRLVPRGQAVNLRCILKNSQYPWMSWYQQDLQKQLQWLFTLRSPGDKEVKSLPGADYLATRVTDTELRLQVANMSQGRTLYCTCSGWDRGQDTQYFGPGTRLLVL.

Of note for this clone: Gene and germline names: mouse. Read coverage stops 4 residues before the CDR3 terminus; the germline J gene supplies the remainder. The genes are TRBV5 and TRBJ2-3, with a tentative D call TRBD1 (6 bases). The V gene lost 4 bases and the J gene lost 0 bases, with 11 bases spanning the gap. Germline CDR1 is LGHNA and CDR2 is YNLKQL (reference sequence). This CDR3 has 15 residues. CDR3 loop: CASSPGTYSAETLYF. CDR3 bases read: TGTGCCAGCAGCCCTGGGACATATAGTGCAGAA.

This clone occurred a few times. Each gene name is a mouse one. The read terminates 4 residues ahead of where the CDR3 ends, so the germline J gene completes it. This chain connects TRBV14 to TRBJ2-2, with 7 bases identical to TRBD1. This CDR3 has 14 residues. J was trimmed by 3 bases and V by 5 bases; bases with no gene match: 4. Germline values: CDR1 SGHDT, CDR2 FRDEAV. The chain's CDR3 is CASRDRDDTGQLYF. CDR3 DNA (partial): TGTGCCAGCAGAGACAGGGATGACACCGGG.

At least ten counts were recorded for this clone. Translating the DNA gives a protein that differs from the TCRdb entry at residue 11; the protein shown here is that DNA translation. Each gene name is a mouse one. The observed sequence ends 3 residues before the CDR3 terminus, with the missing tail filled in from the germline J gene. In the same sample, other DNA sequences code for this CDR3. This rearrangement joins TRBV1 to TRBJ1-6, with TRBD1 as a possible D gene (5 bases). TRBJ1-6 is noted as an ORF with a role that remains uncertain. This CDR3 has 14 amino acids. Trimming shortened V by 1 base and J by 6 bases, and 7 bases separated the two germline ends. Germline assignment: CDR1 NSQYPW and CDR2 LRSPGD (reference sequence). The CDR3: CTCSAGGRNSPLYF. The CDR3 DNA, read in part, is TGCACCTGCAGTGCAGGGGGCCGTAATTCGCCC.

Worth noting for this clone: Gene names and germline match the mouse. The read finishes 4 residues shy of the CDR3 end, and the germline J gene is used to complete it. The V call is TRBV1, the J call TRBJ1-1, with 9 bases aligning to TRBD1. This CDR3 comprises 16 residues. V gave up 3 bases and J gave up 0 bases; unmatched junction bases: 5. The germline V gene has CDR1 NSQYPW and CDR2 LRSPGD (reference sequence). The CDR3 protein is CTCSAGTGRSNTEVFF. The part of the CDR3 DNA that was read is TGCACCTGCAGTGCCGGGACAGGGAGGTCAAACACA.

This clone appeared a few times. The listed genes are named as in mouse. The covered CDR3 bases are TGTGCCAGCAAGCAGGTATCCTAT. It codes for CASKQVSY. The whole CDR3 sequence is CASKQVSYEQYF. The chain has TRBV13-3 and TRBJ2-7, with no clear D. The CDR3 is cut off 4 residues early in the read; its end comes from the germline J gene. The CDR3 has 12 residues. Germline assignment: CDR1 NNHDY and CDR2 SYVADS. V lost 6 bases, J lost 1 base, and 8 bases lay in between.

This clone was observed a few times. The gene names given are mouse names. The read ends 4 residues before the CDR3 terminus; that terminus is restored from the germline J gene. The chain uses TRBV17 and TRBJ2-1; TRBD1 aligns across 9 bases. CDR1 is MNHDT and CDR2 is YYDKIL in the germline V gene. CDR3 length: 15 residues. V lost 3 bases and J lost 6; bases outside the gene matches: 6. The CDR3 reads CASSSDVGQGAEQFF. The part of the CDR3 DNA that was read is TGTGCTAGCAGTAGCGATGTGGGACAGGGTGCT.

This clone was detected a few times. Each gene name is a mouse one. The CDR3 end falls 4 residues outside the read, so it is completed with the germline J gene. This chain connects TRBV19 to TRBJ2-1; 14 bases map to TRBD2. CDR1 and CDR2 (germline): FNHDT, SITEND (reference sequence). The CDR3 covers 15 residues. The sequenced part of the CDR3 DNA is TGTGCCAGCACCGGGACTGGGGGGGCTGGGGCT. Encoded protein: CASTGTGGAGA. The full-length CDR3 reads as CASTGTGGAGAEQFF.

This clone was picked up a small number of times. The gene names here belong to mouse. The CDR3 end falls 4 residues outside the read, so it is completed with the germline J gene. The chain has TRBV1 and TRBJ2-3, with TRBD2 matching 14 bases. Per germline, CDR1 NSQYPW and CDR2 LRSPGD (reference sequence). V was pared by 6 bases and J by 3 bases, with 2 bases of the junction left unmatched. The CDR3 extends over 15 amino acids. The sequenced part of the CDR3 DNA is TGCACCTGCAGGAGGGACTGGGGGGGCGCAGAA. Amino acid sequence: CTCRRDWGGAE. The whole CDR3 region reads CTCRRDWGGAETLYF.

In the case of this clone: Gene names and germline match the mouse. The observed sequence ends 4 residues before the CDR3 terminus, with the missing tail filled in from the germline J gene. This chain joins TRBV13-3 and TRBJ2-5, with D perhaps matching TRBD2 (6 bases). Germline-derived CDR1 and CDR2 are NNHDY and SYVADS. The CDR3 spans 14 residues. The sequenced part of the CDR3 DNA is TGTGCCAGCAGTGTCCCGCCTGGGGAAGAC. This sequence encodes CASSVPPGED. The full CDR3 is CASSVPPGEDTQYF.

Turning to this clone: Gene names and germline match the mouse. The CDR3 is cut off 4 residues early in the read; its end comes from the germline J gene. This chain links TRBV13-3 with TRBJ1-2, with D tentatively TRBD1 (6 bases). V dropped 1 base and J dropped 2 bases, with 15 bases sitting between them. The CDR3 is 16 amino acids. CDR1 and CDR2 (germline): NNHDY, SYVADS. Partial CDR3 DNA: TGTGCCAGCAGTGATCACCCAGGGGCGGTGAACTCC. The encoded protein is CASSDHPGAVNS. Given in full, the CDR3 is CASSDHPGAVNSDYTF.

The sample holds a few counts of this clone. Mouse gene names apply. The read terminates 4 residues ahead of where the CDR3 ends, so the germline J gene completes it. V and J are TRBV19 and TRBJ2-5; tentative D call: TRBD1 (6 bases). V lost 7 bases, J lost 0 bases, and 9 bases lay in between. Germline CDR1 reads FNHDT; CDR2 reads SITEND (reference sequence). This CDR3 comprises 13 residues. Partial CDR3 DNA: TGTGCCAGCGCCGGGACAAACCAAGAC. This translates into CASAGTNQD. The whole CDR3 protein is CASAGTNQDTQYF.

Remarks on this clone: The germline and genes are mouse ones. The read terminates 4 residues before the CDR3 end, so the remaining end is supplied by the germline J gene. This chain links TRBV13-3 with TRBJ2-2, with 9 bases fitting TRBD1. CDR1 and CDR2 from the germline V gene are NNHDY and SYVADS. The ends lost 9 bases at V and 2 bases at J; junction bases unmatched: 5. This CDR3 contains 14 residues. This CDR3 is CATRDRVNTGQLYF. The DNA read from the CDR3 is TGTGCCACCCGGGACAGGGTGAACACCGGG.

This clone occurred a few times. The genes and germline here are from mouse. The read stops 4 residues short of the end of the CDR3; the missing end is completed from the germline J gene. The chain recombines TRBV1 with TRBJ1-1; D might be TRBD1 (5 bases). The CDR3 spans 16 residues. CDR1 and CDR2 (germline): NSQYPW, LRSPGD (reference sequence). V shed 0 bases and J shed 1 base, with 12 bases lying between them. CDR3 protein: CTCSADLPGQNTEVFF. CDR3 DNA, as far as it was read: TGCACCTGCAGTGCAGATCTCCCTGGACAAAACACA.

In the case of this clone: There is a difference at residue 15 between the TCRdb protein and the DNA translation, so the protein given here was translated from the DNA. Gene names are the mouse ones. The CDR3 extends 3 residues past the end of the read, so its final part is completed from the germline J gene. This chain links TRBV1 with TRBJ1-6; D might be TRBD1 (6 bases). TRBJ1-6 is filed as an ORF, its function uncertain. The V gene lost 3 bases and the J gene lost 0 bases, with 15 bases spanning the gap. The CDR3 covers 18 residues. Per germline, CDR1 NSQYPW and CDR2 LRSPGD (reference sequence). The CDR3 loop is CTCSAVRDNNSYNSPLYF. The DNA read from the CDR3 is TGCACCTGCAGTGCGGTCCGGGACAACAATTCCTATAATTCGCCC.

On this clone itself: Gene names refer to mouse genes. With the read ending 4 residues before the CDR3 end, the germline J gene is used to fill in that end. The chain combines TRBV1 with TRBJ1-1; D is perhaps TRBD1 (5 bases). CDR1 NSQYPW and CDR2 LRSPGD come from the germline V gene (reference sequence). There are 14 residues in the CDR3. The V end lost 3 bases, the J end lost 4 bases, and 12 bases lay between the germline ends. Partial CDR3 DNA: TGCACCTGCAGTGCCAGGGAACGGGGCACA. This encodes CTCSARERGT. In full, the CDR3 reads CTCSARERGTEVFF.

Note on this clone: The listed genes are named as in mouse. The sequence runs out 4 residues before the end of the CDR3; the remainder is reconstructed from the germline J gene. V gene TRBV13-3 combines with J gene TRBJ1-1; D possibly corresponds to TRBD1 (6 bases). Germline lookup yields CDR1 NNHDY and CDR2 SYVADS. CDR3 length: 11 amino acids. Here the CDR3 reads CASSGGREVFF. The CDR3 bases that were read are TGTGCCAGCAGCGGGGGGCGA.

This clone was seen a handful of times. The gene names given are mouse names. CDR3 sequence reads: CASSSSSAETLYF. The CDR3 bases that were read are TGTGCCAGCAGTTCTTCTAGTGCAGAA. This rearrangement joins TRBV19 to TRBJ2-3; D gene uncertain. The DNA ends 4 residues before the CDR3 does, and the rest of the CDR3 is filled in from the germline J gene. Germline V lookup: CDR1 FNHDT, CDR2 SITEND (reference sequence). This CDR3 is built from 13 residues. The V and J ends lost 4 bases and 0 bases respectively, with 6 bases between them.

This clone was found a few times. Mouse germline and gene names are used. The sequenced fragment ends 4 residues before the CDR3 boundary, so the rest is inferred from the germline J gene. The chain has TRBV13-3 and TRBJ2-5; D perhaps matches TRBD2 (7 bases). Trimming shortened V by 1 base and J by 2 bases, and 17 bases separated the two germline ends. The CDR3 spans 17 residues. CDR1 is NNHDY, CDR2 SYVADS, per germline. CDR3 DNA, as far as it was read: TGTGCCAGCAGTGATTTGGGACCGGGGGGCCTCCAAGAC. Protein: CASSDLGPGGLQD. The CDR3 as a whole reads CASSDLGPGGLQDTQYF. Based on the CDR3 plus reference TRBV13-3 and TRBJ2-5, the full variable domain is EAAVTQSPRSKVAVTGGKVTLSCHQTNNHDYMYWYRQDTGHGLRLIHYSYVADSTEKGDIPDGYKASRPSQENFSLILELASLSQTAVYFCASSDLGPGGLQDTQYFGPGTRLLVL.

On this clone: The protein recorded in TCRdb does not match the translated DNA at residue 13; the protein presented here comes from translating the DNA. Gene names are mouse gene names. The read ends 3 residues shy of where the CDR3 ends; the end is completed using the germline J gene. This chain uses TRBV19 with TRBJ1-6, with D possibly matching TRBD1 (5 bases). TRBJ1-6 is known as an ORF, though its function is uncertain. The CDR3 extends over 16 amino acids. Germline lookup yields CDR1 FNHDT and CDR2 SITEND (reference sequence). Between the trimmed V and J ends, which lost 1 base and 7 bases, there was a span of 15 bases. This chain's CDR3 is CASSILLGGGNSPLYF. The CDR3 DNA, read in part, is TGTGCCAGCAGTATACTCCTGGGGGGAGGGAATTCGCCC.

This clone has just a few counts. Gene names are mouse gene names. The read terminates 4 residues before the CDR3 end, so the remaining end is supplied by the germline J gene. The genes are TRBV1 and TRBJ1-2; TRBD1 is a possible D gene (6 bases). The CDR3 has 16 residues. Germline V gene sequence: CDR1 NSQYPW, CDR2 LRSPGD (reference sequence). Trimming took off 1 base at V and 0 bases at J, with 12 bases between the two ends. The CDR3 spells CTCSAVRDKTNSDYTF. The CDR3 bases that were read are TGCACCTGCAGTGCAGTCCGGGACAAAACAAACTCC.

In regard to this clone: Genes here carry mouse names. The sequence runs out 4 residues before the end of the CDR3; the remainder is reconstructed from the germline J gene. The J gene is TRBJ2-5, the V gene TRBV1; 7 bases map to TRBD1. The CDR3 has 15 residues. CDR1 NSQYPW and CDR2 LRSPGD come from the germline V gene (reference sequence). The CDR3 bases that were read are TGCACCTGCAGTGCAGATACGGGACAGAGGGAC. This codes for CTCSADTGQRD. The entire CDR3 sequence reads CTCSADTGQRDTQYF.

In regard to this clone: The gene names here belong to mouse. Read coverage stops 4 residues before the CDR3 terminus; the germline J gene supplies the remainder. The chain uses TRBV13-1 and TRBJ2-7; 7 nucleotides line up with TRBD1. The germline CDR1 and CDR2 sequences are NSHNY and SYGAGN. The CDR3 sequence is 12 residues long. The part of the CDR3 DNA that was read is TGTGCCAGCAGCATCAGGGGGTAT. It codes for CASSIRGY. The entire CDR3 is CASSIRGYEQYF.

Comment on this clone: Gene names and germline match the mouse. The sequenced part of the CDR3 DNA is TGCACCTGCAGTGCAGATCTAGGGTACACCAACGAA. This codes for CTCSADLGYTNE. The full CDR3 protein reads CTCSADLGYTNERLFF. The chain is built from TRBV1 and TRBJ1-4; D gene ambiguous. Coverage ceases 4 residues before the CDR3 finishes, and the germline J gene fills in the end. The CDR3 extends over 16 amino acids. Germline CDR1 reads NSQYPW; CDR2 reads LRSPGD (reference sequence). Between the trimmed V and J ends, which lost 0 bases and 3 bases, there was a span of 11 bases.

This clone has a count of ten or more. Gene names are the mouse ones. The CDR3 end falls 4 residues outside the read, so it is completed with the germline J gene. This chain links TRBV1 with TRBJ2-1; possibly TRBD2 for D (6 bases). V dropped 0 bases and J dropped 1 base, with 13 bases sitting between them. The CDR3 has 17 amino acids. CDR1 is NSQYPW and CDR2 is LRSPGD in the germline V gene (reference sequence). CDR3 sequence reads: CTCSADPFLGNYAEQFF. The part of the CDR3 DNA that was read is TGCACCTGCAGTGCAGATCCTTTCCTGGGGAACTATGCT.